These T cell receptor beta chains were read from a single sample in a study of blood T cell repertoires in COVID-19. Produced via immunoSEQ multiplex PCR; TCRdb's table is partial and in-frame only. The table shows 55,000 to 70,000 clones, with about 80% occurring only once. Sequencing was performed on peripheral blood. The origin of the receptors is a human donor in a cohort sampled during active COVID-19. Both conserved end residues are trimmed from each CDR3.

J	V	CDR3
TRBJ2-7	TRBV28	ASSPRGLAASSYEQY
TRBJ1-5	TRBV19	ASSIIDQPQH
TRBJ1-5	TRBV6-6	ASSSSGGSNQPQH
TRBJ2-1	TRBV29-1	SVAGLNEQF
TRBJ1-1	TRBV14	ASSTGFNTEAF
TRBJ2-1	TRBV27	ASSRTELNEQF
TRBJ1-2	TRBV19	ASLTNYGYT
TRBJ1-1	TRBV19	ASSIVNRWDTEAF
TRBJ1-5	TRBV4-1	ASSPTRMSGGGSNQPQH
TRBJ1-5	TRBV6-5	ASSTRQGENQPQH
TRBJ2-3	TRBV2	ASSEDVAGGVTDTQY
TRBJ2-1	TRBV29-1	SVEDMAGNEQF
TRBJ2-3	TRBV18	ASSPPLADTQY
TRBJ2-5	TRBV28	ASSPILAGGTEETQY
TRBJ2-2	TRBV29-1	SVGMTGGTGELF
TRBJ2-5	TRBV6-6	ASSYASRERETQY
TRBJ1-1	TRBV28	ASSFDGGNTEAF
TRBJ2-2	TRBV9	ASSVGVAGANTGELF
TRBJ2-2	TRBV24-1	ATSWTPAGELF
TRBJ2-1	TRBV12-5	ASGGLGLANNEQF
TRBJ2-1	TRBV10-2	ASRDLAGGPHNEQF
TRBJ1-1	TRBV19	ASTQGMNTEAF
TRBJ2-2	TRBV19	ASTVTPYTGELF
TRBJ1-6	TRBV7-2	ASSFTGMDSPLH
TRBJ2-3	TRBV24-1	ATAETGGTDTQY
TRBJ1-1	TRBV19	ASSTGARNAEAF
TRBJ2-1	TRBV5-4	ASSSPGLAGNEQF
TRBJ1-5	TRBV19	ASSRRNQPQH
TRBJ1-2	TRBV5-1	ASSLAGTGGDYGYT
TRBJ2-7	TRBV7-9	ASSSLTGLYEQY
TRBJ1-6	TRBV27	ASSWTGAIDNSPLH
TRBJ2-5	TRBV12-2	ASPPETQY
TRBJ1-5	TRBV6-1	ASSDRASNQPQH
TRBJ2-2	TRBV9	ASSVASSSNTGELF
TRBJ1-4	TRBV5-6	ASSTTRINLGEKLF
TRBJ1-2	TRBV5-1	ASSVGQGDGYT
TRBJ2-1	TRBV28	ASSPTWGPLNEQF
TRBJ2-5	TRBV3-1/TRBV3-2	ASSLRRAQY
TRBJ1-2	TRBV19	ASSTGQGFGYT
TRBJ2-1	TRBV19	ASSIRGQGVYDKYNEQF
TRBJ2-1	TRBV6-5	ASSFSGEQF
TRBJ1-6	TRBV27	ASRQQGQQNSPLH
TRBJ2-5	TRBV3-1/TRBV3-2	ASSQVPTGGFTETQY
TRBJ1-1	TRBV18	ASSPDSYTEAF
TRBJ1-6	TRBV18	ASSAGSPPLH